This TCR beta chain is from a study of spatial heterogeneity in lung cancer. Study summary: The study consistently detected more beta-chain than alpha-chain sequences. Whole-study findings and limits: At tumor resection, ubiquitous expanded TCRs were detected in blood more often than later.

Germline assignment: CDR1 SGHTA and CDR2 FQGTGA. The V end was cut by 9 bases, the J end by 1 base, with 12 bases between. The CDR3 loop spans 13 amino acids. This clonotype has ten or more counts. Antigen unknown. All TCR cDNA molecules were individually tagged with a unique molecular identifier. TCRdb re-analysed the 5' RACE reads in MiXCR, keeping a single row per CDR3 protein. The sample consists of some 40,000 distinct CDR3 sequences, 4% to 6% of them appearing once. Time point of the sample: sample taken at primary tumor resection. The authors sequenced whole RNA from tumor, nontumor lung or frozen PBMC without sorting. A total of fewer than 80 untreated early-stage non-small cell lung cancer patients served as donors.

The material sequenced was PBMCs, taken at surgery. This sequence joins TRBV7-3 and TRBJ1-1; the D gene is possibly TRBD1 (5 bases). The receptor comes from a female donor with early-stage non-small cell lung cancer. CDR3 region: CASSGQPNTEAFF. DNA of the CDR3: TGTGCCAGTTCGGGGCAGCCGAACACTGAAGCTTTCTTT.